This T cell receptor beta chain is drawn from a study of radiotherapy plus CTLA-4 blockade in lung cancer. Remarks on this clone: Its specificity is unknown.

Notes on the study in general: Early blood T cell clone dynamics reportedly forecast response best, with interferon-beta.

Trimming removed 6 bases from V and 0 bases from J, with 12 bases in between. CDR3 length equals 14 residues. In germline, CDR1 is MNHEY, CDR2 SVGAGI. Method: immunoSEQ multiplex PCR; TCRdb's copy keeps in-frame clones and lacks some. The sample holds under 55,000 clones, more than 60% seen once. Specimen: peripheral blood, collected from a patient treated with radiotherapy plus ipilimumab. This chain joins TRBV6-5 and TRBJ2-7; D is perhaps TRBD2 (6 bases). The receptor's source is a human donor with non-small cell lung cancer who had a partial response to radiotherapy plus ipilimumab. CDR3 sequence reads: CASRAGTGSYEQYF. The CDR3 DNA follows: TGTGCCAGCAGAGCAGGGACTGGCTCCTACGAGCAGTACTTC.